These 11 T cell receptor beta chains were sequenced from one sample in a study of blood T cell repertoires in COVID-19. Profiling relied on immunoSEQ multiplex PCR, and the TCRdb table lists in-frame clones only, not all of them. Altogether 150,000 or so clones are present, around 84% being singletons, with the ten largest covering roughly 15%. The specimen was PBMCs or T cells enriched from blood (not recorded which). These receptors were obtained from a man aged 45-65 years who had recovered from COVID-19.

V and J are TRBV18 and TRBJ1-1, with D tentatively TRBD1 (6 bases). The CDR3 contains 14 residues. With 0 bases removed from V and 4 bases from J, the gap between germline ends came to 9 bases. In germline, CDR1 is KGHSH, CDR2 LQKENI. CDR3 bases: TGTGCCAGCTCACCACCCAGGGGCATCACTGAAGCTTTCTTT. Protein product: CASSPPRGITEAFF.

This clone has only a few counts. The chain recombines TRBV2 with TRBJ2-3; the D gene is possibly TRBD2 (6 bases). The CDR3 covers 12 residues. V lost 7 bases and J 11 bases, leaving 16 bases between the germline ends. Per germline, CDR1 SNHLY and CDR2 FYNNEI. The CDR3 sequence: CASKDNREMQYF. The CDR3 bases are TGTGCCAGCAAGGACAACCGGGAGATGCAGTATTTT.

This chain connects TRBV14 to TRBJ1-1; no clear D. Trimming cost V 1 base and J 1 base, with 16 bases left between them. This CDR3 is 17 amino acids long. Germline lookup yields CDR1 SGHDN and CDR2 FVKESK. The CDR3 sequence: CASSQGWLGVGNTEAFF. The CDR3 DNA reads TGTGCCAGCAGCCAAGGTTGGCTGGGCGTGGGGAACACTGAAGCTTTCTTT. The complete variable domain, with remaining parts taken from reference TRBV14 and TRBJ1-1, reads EAGVTQFPSHSVIEKGQTVTLRCDPISGHDNLYWYRRVMGKEIKFLLHFVKESKQDESGMPNNRFLAERTGGTYSTLKVQPAELEDSGVYFCASSQGWLGVGNTEAFFGQGTRLTVV.

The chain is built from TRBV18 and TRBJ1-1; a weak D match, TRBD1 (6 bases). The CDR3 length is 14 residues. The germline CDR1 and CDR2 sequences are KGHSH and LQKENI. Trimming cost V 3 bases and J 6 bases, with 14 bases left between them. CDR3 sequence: CASSPDRTVAEAFF. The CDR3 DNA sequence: TGTGCCAGCTCACCGGATCGGACAGTTGCTGAAGCTTTCTTT.

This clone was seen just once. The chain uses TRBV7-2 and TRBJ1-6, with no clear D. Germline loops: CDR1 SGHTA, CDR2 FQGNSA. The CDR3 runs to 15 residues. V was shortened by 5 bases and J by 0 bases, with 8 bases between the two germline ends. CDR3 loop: CASSRGFSYNSPLHF. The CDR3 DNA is TGTGCCAGCAGCAGAGGCTTCTCCTATAATTCACCCCTCCACTTT.

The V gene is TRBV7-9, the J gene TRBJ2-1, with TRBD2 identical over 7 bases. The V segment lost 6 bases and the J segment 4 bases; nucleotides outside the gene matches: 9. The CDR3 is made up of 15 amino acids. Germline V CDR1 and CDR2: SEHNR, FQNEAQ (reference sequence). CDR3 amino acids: CASSLGRGVYNEQFF. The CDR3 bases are TGTGCCAGCAGTTTGGGACGGGGGGTGTACAATGAGCAGTTCTTC.

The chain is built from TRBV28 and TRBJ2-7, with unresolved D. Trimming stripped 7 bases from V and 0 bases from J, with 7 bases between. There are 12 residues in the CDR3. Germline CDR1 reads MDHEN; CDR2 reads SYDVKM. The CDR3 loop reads CASNPSSYEQYF. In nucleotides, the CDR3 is TGTGCCAGCAACCCGAGCTCCTACGAGCAGTACTTC.

CDR3 coding DNA: TGCAGTGCTAGCGGGACAGGGACGCAGTATTTT. It specifies CSASGTGTQYF. This chain connects TRBV20-1 to TRBJ2-3, with TRBD1 matching 9 bases. J gave up 9 bases and V 3 bases, and 1 base lay outside the gene matches. This CDR3 spans 11 amino acids. CDR1 is DFQATT, CDR2 SNEGSKA, per germline (reference sequence).

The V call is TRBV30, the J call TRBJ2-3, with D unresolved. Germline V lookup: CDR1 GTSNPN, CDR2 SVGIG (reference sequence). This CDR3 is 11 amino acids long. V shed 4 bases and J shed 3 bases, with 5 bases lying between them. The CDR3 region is CAWTMTDTQYF. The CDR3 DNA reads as TGTGCCTGGACCATGACAGATACGCAGTATTTT.

As DNA, the CDR3 is TGCGCCAGCAGCTTGGACGGGATATCGGGTGATGAGCAGTTCTTC. As protein: CASSLDGISGDEQFF. V is TRBV5-1 and J is TRBJ2-1; tentatively, D is TRBD2 (5 bases). V shed 0 bases and J shed 8 bases, with 15 bases lying between them. Per the germline V gene, CDR1 is SGHRS and CDR2 is YFSETQ. CDR3 length: 15 amino acids.

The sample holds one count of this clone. CDR3 region: CAWSNPSGGTLGETQYF. The CDR3, as DNA: TGTGCCTGGAGCAATCCTAGCGGGGGCACCCTGGGAGAGACCCAGTACTTC. The chain carries TRBV30 and TRBJ2-5; TRBD2 aligns across 10 bases. J lost 4 bases, V lost 3 bases, and 14 bases had no gene match. The length of the CDR3 is 17 residues. The V gene's germline CDR1 is GTSNPN and CDR2 SVGIG (reference sequence).